This TCR beta chain was recorded in a study of T cell repertoires in cytomegalovirus infection. Study at large: It can be stated that public TCR beta signatures indicated CMV infection as well as a matching HLA type.

Study-level points and caveats: The study found HLA-C-restricted CMV-specific TCR beta clonotypes dominating the ex vivo response.

The CDR3 runs to 12 residues. The germline CDR1 and CDR2 sequences are SEHNR and FQNEAQ (reference sequence). V lost 8 bases and J lost 5, with 12 bases in between. Each CDR3 protein gets one entry after TCRdb re-called the reads with MiXCR. The table has about 360,000 distinct CDR3 sequences, approximately 35% seen once; the top ten hold around an eighth. This clonotype occurred a few times. Its antigen is not known. The TCR originated in a human donor in good health (CMV status not recorded). Some clones in this sample may be carry-over from other donors' samples. The rearrangement uses TRBV7-9 and TRBJ2-5, with a tentative D call TRBD1 (6 bases). This specimen consisted of cultured PBMCs, obtained from culture after CMV antigen stimulation. Here the CDR3 DNA reads TGTGCCAGCCAGACAGGCGCCGAGACCCAGTACTTC. It translates to CASQTGAETQYF.